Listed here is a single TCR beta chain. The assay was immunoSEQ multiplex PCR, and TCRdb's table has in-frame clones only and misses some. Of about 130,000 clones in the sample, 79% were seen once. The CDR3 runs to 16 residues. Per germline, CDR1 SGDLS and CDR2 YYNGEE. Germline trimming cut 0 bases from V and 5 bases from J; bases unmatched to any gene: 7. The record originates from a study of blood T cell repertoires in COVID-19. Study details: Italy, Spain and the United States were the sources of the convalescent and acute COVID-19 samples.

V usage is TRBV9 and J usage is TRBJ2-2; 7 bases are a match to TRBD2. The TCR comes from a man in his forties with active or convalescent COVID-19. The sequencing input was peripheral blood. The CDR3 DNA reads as TGTGCCAGCAGCGTAGTTGGCGGGAGCGGAACCGGGGAGCTGTTTTTT. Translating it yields CASSVVGGSGTGELFF.